This entry lists 9 T cell receptor beta chains sequenced from one sample in a study of quantifying T cell responses using KT2 cells. Background on the study: cDNA was made from DNase-treated RNA using alpha and beta constant primers.

The cDNA 3' end received a ligated oligonucleotide with a UMI. An equimolar mix of RC1.1 and RC1.2 primed the beta chain across TRBC1 and TRBC2. Each CDR3 protein gets one entry after TCRdb re-called the UMI-ligation and nested PCR reads with MiXCR. The sample has 40,000 to 60,000 distinct CDR3 sequences; 9.5% to 13% are singletons. What was sequenced was PBMCs spiked with cells of the T cell clone KT2. All receptors come from a human donor.

The chain links TRBV18 to TRBJ2-7; the D gene is possibly TRBD1 (6 bases). This CDR3 is built from 15 residues. V was cut by 0 bases and J by 3 bases, with 12 bases left in between. In germline, CDR1 is KGHSH, CDR2 LQKENI. CDR3 nucleotide sequence: TGTGCCAGCTCACCACCAGGCGTGACAGGCTACGAGCAGTACTTC. It specifies CASSPPGVTGYEQYF.

This clonotype was seen at least ten times. The V gene is TRBV5-1, the J gene TRBJ2-7; 12 bases fit TRBD1. Germline V gene data show CDR1 as SGHRS and CDR2 as YFSETQ. The length of the CDR3 is 16 residues. Trimming at V came to 6 bases and at J to 5 bases, leaving 12 bases not matched to a gene. CDR3 DNA sequence: TGCGCCAGCACCCCGGAACCGGGACAGGGGGCCCACGAGCAGTACTTC. Its translation: CASTPEPGQGAHEQYF.

This clonotype was recorded many times. V usage is TRBV11-3 and J usage is TRBJ2-7, with TRBD1 matching over 8 bases. Germline-derived CDR1 and CDR2 are SGHNT and YENEEA. The CDR3 has 15 amino acids. The V segment lost 5 bases and the J segment 6 bases; nucleotides outside the gene matches: 12. CDR3 nucleotides: TGTGCCAGCAGCCCAAGGACAGGGTTCTCGTCCGAGCAGTACTTC. Translation: CASSPRTGFSSEQYF.

This clonotype was seen ten or more times. The chain joins TRBV5-1 to TRBJ2-3; D may be TRBD2 (6 bases). The CDR3 is 15 residues long. Germline V gene sequence: CDR1 SGHRS, CDR2 YFSETQ. V was trimmed by 0 bases and J by 2 bases, leaving 10 bases between them. In DNA, the CDR3 is TGCGCCAGCAGCTTGGGACTAGGGTACACAGATACGCAGTATTTT. Its translation: CASSLGLGYTDTQYF.

This clonotype was counted between two and nine times. V gene TRBV4-1 combines with J gene TRBJ2-1; TRBD1 matches 11 bases. The CDR3 has 15 amino acids. V gave up 1 base and J gave up 7 bases; unmatched junction bases: 3. Germline lookup yields CDR1 MGHRA and CDR2 YSYEKL. The CDR3: CASSQGGTGGNEQFF. In DNA, the CDR3 is TGCGCCAGCAGCCAAGGAGGGACAGGGGGTAATGAGCAGTTCTTC.

This chain connects TRBV2 to TRBJ2-1; 11 nucleotides agree with TRBD1. V gave up 4 bases and J gave up 7 bases; unmatched junction bases: 6. Germline lookup yields CDR1 SNHLY and CDR2 FYNNEI. This CDR3 contains 15 residues. The CDR3 DNA reads as TGTGCCAGCAGTGGGACAGGGGGCGCGAGGAATGAGCAGTTCTTC. Its protein is CASSGTGGARNEQFF. The variable domain in full, completed from reference TRBV2 and TRBJ2-1, reads EPEVTQTPSHQVTQMGQEVILRCVPISNHLYFYWYRQILGQKVEFLVSFYNNEISEKSEIFDDQFSVERPDGSNFTLKIRSTKLEDSAMYFCASSGTGGARNEQFFGPGTRLTVL.

The sample holds many counts of this clonotype. The rearrangement uses TRBV10-3 and TRBJ2-3, with D tentatively TRBD2 (5 bases). The CDR3 consists of 13 residues. Germline loops: CDR1 ENHRY, CDR2 SYGVKD. Trimming shortened V by 4 bases and J by 1 base, and 6 bases separated the two germline ends. The CDR3 sequence: CAISVLGTDTQYF. The CDR3 coding sequence is TGTGCCATCAGTGTACTAGGCACAGATACGCAGTATTTT.

In this sample, this clonotype turned up many times. This chain links TRBV20-1 with TRBJ2-7, with TRBD1 identical over 7 bases. The germline V gene encodes CDR1 DFQATT and CDR2 SNEGSKA (reference sequence). The J segment lost 2 bases and the V segment lost 6 bases, leaving 13 bases of the junction unmatched. The CDR3 has 15 residues. CDR3 residues: CSAPNRQGATYEQYF. The CDR3 nucleotides read TGCAGTGCCCCTAACCGACAGGGAGCCACCTACGAGCAGTACTTC.

In its sample, this clonotype was seen a few times. The chain couples TRBV27 to TRBJ1-6; TRBD1 is a possible D gene (5 bases). The CDR3 loop spans 13 amino acids. Germline CDR1 MNHEY, CDR2 SMNVEV (reference sequence). V was clipped by 5 bases and J by 10 bases, with 12 bases between them. CDR3 region: CASSVKWDSPLHF. The CDR3 bases are TGTGCCAGCAGTGTGAAGTGGGACTCACCCCTCCACTTT.